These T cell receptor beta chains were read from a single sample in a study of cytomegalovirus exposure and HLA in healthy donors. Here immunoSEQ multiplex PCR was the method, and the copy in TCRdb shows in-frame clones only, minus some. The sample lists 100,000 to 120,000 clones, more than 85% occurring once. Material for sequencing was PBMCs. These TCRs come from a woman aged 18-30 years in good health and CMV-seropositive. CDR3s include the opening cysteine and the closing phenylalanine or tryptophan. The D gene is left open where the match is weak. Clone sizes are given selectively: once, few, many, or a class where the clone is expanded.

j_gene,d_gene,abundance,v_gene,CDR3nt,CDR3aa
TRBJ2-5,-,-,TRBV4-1,TGCGCCAGCAGCCGGATACAGCAACCTCGAGAGACCCAGTACTTC,CASSRIQQPRETQYF
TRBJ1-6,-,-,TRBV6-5,TGTGCCAGCAGCCCAGGGGTTAATTCACCCCTCCACTTT,CASSPGVNSPLHF
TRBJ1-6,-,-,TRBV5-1,TGCGCCAGCAGCTTGGTGTCCGATTCACCCCTCCACTTT,CASSLVSDSPLHF
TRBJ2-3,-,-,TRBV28,TGTGCCAGCAGTTTAGACAGGAGCACAGATACGCAGTATTTT,CASSLDRSTDTQYF
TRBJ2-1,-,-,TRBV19,TGTGCCAGTAGTAGCGACAGGTTCCCCTACAATGAGCAGTTCTTC,CASSSDRFPYNEQFF
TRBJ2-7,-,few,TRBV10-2,TGCGCCACTTCCCAGGTCTACGAGCAGTACTTC,CATSQVYEQYF
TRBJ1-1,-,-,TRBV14,TGTGCCAGCAGCCAAGAGTATTGGCAGGGTGGGGAAGCTTTCTTT,CASSQEYWQGGEAFF
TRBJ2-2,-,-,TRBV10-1,TGCGCCAGCAGTGATATACTCGGGGAGAACACCGGGGAGCTGTTTTTT,CASSDILGENTGELFF
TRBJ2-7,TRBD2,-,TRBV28,TGTGCCAGCAGTTCCCTACCGGGACTAGCGGGAGTAGACGAGCAGTACTTC,CASSSLPGLAGVDEQYF
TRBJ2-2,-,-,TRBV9,TGTGCCAGCAGGCAGGACATCCCGGGCACCGGGGAGCTGTTTTTT,CASRQDIPGTGELFF
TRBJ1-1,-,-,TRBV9,TGTGCCAGCAGCATCGGGGGGAACACTGAAGCTTTCTTT,CASSIGGNTEAFF
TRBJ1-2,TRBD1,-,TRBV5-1,TGCGCCAGCAGAGATTTTCGGCGAGAGACAGGGGGAACGAATGGCTACACCTTC,CASRDFRRETGGTNGYTF
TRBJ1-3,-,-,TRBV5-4,TGTGCCAGCGGTAGGAGGGAAGGCTCTGGAAACACCATATATTTT,CASGRREGSGNTIYF
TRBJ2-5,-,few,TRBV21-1,TGTGCCAGCAGCAAAGCGGAGCGGGGTCGTGAGACCCAGTACTTC,CASSKAERGRETQYF
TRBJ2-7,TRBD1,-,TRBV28,TGTGCCAGCAGTCTGACCGGGACAGGGGGCTACGAGCAGTACTTC,CASSLTGTGGYEQYF
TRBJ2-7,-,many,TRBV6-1,TGTGCCAGCACGGGTCGCTCCTACGAGCAGTACTTC,CASTGRSYEQYF
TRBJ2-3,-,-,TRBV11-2,TGTGCCAGCAGCCTCCTGAGAGCAGATACGCAGTATTTT,CASSLLRADTQYF
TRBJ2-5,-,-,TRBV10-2,TGCGCCAGCACCGGCAGGGGCCAAGAGACCCAGTACTTC,CASTGRGQETQYF
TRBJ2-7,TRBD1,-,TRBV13,TGTGCCAGCAGCGAGAGGACAGGGAGCTCCTACGAGCAGTACTTC,CASSERTGSSYEQYF
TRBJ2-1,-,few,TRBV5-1,TGCGCCAGCAGCTTAAGTGGAGAGAGGCCGTTCTTC,CASSLSGERPFF
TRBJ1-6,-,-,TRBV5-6,TGTGCCAGCAGCTTGGACCTAAATAATTCACCCCTCCACTTT,CASSLDLNNSPLHF
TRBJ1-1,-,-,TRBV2,TGTGCCAGCAGTGCAGGTTGGACTGAAGCTTTCTTT,CASSAGWTEAFF
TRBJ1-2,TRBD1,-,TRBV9,TGTGCCAGCAGCGTGGGGGACAGCTTCCCATGGTATGGCTACACCTTC,CASSVGDSFPWYGYTF
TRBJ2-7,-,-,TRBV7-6,TGTGCCAGCAGCTTAGTGGCAGGGTCCTACGAGCAGTACTTC,CASSLVAGSYEQYF
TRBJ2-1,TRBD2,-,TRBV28,TGTGCCAGCAGTTTAACCCCGGTCGGACTAGCGAGAGGGGATGAGCAGTTCTTC,CASSLTPVGLARGDEQFF
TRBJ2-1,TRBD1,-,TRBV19,TGTGCCAGTAGGACCACAGGGGACGATGAGCAGTTCTTC,CASRTTGDDEQFF
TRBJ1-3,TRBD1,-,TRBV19,TGTGCCAGTAGCCGACAGGGAAGGAGCTCTGGAAACACCATATATTTT,CASSRQGRSSGNTIYF
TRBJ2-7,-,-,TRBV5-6,TGTGCCAGCAGCTTGGTGACCTCGGGCGAGCAGTACTTC,CASSLVTSGEQYF
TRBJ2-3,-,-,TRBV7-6,TGTGCCAGCAGCCCAGGGGGGGATACGCAGTATTTT,CASSPGGDTQYF
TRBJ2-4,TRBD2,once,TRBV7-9,TGTGCCAGCAGCCCCCTGTGGCGGGGGGAAGCCAAAAACATTCAGTACTTC,CASSPLWRGEAKNIQYF
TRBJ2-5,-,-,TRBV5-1,TGCGCCAGCAGCTTGTACGGGGAAATGGAGACCCAGTACTTC,CASSLYGEMETQYF
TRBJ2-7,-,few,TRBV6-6,TGTGCCAGCACCGAGTTAGCATCCTACGAGCAGTACTTC,CASTELASYEQYF
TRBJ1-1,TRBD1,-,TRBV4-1,TGCGCCAGCAGCCAAGTCCCTTCAGGGGGCAGGGAAGCTTTCTTT,CASSQVPSGGREAFF
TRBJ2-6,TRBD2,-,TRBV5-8,TGTGCCAGCACCACCCGGGGGGGATCTGGGGCCAACGTCCTGACTTTC,CASTTRGGSGANVLTF
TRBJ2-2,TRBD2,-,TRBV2,TGTGCCAGCAGGGGGATAGCGGGAGGGACCGGGGAGCTGTTTTTT,CASRGIAGGTGELFF
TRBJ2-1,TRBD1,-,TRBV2,TGTGCCAGCAGTGAAGTAGGGACAGGGGGGTCCAATGAGCAGTTCTTC,CASSEVGTGGSNEQFF
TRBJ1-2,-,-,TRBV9,TGTGCCAGCAGCGTAGGTCCATTCTACACCTTC,CASSVGPFYTF
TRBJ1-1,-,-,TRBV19,TGTGCCAGTACCCAGCGGGCCCCCACTGAAGCTTTCTTT,CASTQRAPTEAFF
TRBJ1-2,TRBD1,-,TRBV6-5,TGTGCCAGCAGCCAGGACTTGGGCGCAGGGGGATACACCTTC,CASSQDLGAGGYTF
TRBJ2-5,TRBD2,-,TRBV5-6,TGTGCCAGCAGCTGGACTTTAGCGGGAGTACAAGAGACCCAGTACTTC,CASSWTLAGVQETQYF
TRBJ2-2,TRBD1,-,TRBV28,TGTGCCAGCAGGGGACAGGGGGGAACCGGGGAGCTGTTTTTT,CASRGQGGTGELFF
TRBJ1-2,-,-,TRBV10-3,TGTGCCATCAGTGATGACAGGAGATATGGCTACACCTTC,CAISDDRRYGYTF
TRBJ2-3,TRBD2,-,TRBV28,TGTGCCAGCAGTCTGCGGGAGGGCCTAACAGATACGCAGTATTTT,CASSLREGLTDTQYF
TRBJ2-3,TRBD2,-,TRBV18,TGTGCCAGCTCACCACGATCGACTAGCGGGGGGTTTAGTACGCAGTATTTT,CASSPRSTSGGFSTQYF
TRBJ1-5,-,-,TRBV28,TGTGCCAGCACCCGGGGGGGGTCGCAGCATTTT,CASTRGGSQHF
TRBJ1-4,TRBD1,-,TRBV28,TGTGCCAGCGTCTCAAGACTACAGGGGGCAGATGAAAAACTGTTTTTT,CASVSRLQGADEKLFF
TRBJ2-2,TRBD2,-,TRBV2,TGTGCCAGCAGCGCGACTAGCGGGAGCCCCGGGGAGCTGTTTTTT,CASSATSGSPGELFF
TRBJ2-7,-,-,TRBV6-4,TGTGCCGGACTACGGTCTTACGAGCAGTACTTC,CAGLRSYEQYF
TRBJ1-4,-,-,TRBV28,TGTGCCAGCACGCCGCGAACTCGGGGGGCAGCTAATGAAAAACTGTTTTTT,CASTPRTRGAANEKLFF
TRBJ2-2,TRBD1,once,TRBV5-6,TGTGCCAGCAGCTTGGACAGGGGGAACACCGGGGAGCTGTTTTTT,CASSLDRGNTGELFF
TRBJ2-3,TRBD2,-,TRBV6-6,TGTGCCAGCAGCAGGACTAGCGGAGAGAGCACAGATACGCAGTATTTT,CASSRTSGESTDTQYF
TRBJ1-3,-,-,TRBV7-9,TGTGCCAGCAGCTTAGGCAGCTCTGGAAACACCATATATTTT,CASSLGSSGNTIYF
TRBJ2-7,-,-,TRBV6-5,TGTGCCAGCAGTTACAGTGCGGGCGCCCTCTACGAGCAGTACTTC,CASSYSAGALYEQYF
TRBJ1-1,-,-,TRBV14,TGTGCCAGCAGCCCCCACGAGGGGGTCCACACTGAAGCTTTCTTT,CASSPHEGVHTEAFF
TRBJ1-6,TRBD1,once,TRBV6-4,TGTGCCAGCAATACCGACCCGGGACAGGGCCTTATCTCCTATAATTCACCCCTCCACTTT,CASNTDPGQGLISYNSPLHF